Shown below are 31 T cell receptor beta chains from a single sample sequenced in a study of cytomegalovirus exposure and HLA in healthy donors (dated by TCRdb to about 2017). The method was the immunoSEQ multiplex PCR assay. A mixture of 60 forward primers for TCR Vbeta segments and 13 reverse primers for TCR Jbeta segments was used in the multiplex PCR. TCRdb retrieved this table from immuneACCESS and kept in-frame rearrangements only. Not all clones are present; in checked studies, unresolved V genes account for under half, and no reason is known for the remainder. The sample table records some 200,000 clones; around 86% of these occur just once. The ten largest clones represent around 0.75% of the sample. Sequencing was carried out using PBMCs. The receptors were sampled from a woman in her late teens or twenties in good health and CMV-seronegative.

The rearrangement joins TRBV27 to TRBJ2-2, with a tentative D call TRBD1 (6 bases). CDR3 size: 17 residues. The germline CDR1 and CDR2 sequences are MNHEY and SMNVEV (reference sequence). Trimming shortened V by 1 base and J by 1 base, and 13 bases separated the two germline ends. The CDR3 DNA is TGTGCCAGCAGTTTATATCAGGGGTTTATGAACACCGGGGAGCTGTTTTTT. It yields the protein CASSLYQGFMNTGELFF.

The chain has TRBV5-1 and TRBJ2-7, with 9 bases fitting TRBD2. CDR1 and CDR2 (germline): SGHRS, YFSETQ. V trimming: 4 bases; J trimming: 4 bases; junction bases outside the gene matches: 12. CDR3 length: 16 residues. In DNA form, the CDR3 reads TGCGCCAGCAGCCGTGAGAGCCCGACTAGCGGTTACGAGCAGTACTTC. The encoded protein is CASSRESPTSGYEQYF.

The chain recombines TRBV4-1 with TRBJ2-3, with D possibly TRBD2 on 5 matching bases. Between the trimmed V and J ends, which lost 0 bases and 2 bases, there was a span of 12 bases. The CDR3 contains 16 residues. CDR1 and CDR2 (germline): MGHRA, YSYEKL. CDR3 in amino acids: CASSQDVAGHTDTQYF. In nucleotides, the CDR3 is TGCGCCAGCAGCCAAGACGTCGCGGGCCACACAGATACGCAGTATTTT.

The chain employs TRBV14 and TRBJ2-2; 7 bases map to TRBD1. The J segment lost 5 bases and the V segment lost 4 bases, leaving 7 bases of the junction unmatched. The V gene's germline CDR1 is SGHDN and CDR2 FVKESK. The CDR3 totals 15 residues. The CDR3 sequence: CASSLQGPITGELFF. The CDR3 DNA reads as TGTGCCAGCAGCCTACAGGGGCCAATAACCGGGGAGCTGTTTTTT.

This clone was seen once. The genes are TRBV27 and TRBJ2-2; D is ambiguous. Per germline, CDR1 MNHEY and CDR2 SMNVEV (reference sequence). The CDR3 totals 14 residues. V was cut by 4 bases and J by 4 bases, with 10 bases left in between. CDR3 in DNA: TGTGCCAGCAGTTCATTAGCCGGCACCGGGGAGCTGTTTTTT. Translated, it gives CASSSLAGTGELFF.

The rearrangement links TRBV27 to TRBJ2-7, with 8 bases aligning to TRBD2. This CDR3 is built from 17 residues. Germline CDR1 and CDR2: MNHEY and SMNVEV (reference sequence). V was pared by 4 bases and J by 0 bases, with 11 bases of the junction left unmatched. CDR3 nucleotide sequence: TGTGCCAGCAGTTATACGTCCGGAGCGGGGGTCTCCTACGAGCAGTACTTC. Translated: CASSYTSGAGVSYEQYF.

The chain couples TRBV28 to TRBJ2-5, with D perhaps TRBD2 (7 bases). The DNA end favors TRBJ2-7, so the J call may be wrong. The CDR3 extends over 15 amino acids. The germline V gene has CDR1 MDHEN and CDR2 SYDVKM. The CDR3 DNA follows: TGTGCCAGCAGTGGCGCGGGGGCCCTCTCCTACGAGCAGTACTTC. Translating gives CASSGAGALSYEQYF.

The gene calls are TRBV7-9 and TRBJ2-5, with D possibly matching TRBD2 (6 bases). The CDR3 is 10 residues long. V lost 10 bases to trimming and J lost 10 bases, with 13 bases between them. Germline V gives CDR1 SEHNR, CDR2 FQNEAQ (reference sequence). CDR3 DNA: TGTGCCAACGGGATCGGGGGCCAGTACTTC. As protein: CANGIGGQYF.

The chain has TRBV5-4 and TRBJ2-5; no clear D. The CDR3 loop spans 12 amino acids. The germline CDR1 and CDR2 sequences are SGHNT and YYREEE (reference sequence). With 2 bases removed from V and 0 bases from J, the gap between germline ends came to 2 bases. CDR3 amino acids: CASSFNQETQYF. CDR3 in DNA: TGTGCCAGCAGCTTCAACCAAGAGACCCAGTACTTC. The full variable domain, completed using reference TRBV5-4 and TRBJ2-5, is ETGVTQSPTHLIKTRGQQVTLRCSSQSGHNTVSWYQQALGQGPQFIFQYYREEENGRGNFPPRFSGLQFPNYSSELNVNALELDDSALYLCASSFNQETQYFGPGTRLLVL.

The chain uses TRBV5-1 and TRBJ2-5; 8 nucleotides match TRBD2. V lost 2 bases, J lost 5 bases, and 8 bases stayed unmatched. The germline gives CDR1 SGHRS, CDR2 YFSETQ. CDR3 size: 15 residues. The CDR3 is CASSFATSVIETQYF. The CDR3 DNA reads TGCGCCAGCAGCTTCGCGACTAGCGTTATCGAGACCCAGTACTTC.

The J gene is TRBJ2-1, the V gene TRBV28; 8 bases are shared with TRBD2. Germline CDR1 is MDHEN and CDR2 is SYDVKM. This CDR3 has 17 amino acids. The junction had 13 bases not matched to a gene; V was cut back by 2 bases and J by 7 bases. Here the CDR3 DNA reads TGTGCCAGCAGTTTAACCACAGGGTCCGGACTAGCTAATGAGCAGTTCTTC. It yields the protein CASSLTTGSGLANEQFF.

The V gene is TRBV12-5, the J gene TRBJ2-3; 10 bases are a match to TRBD1. The CDR3 consists of 15 residues. CDR1 and CDR2 from the germline V gene are LGHNT and FRNRAP. Trimming took 6 bases from V and 4 from J; bases not matched to a gene: 7. The chain's CDR3 is CASGHRDRGPDTQYF. CDR3 sequence (DNA): TGTGCTAGTGGCCACCGGGACAGGGGACCAGATACGCAGTATTTT.

This clone was recorded only once. V is TRBV6-5 and J is TRBJ1-2; TRBD1 agrees at 10 bases. CDR3 length equals 14 residues. The V and J ends lost 7 bases and 4 bases, in that order; junction bases with no gene match: 6. CDR1 MNHEY and CDR2 SVGAGI come from the germline V gene. CDR3 DNA sequence: TGTGCCAGCACCCCGGGACAGGGGATCTATGGCTACACCTTC. It is translated as CASTPGQGIYGYTF.

The gene calls are TRBV5-6 and TRBJ2-6; D remains ambiguous. The CDR3 extends over 13 amino acids. Trimming stripped 5 bases from V and 3 bases from J, with 6 bases between. Germline V CDR1 and CDR2: SGHDT, YYEEEE. CDR3 sequence: CASRGIGANVLTF. The DNA of the CDR3 is TGTGCCAGCAGGGGCATTGGGGCCAACGTCCTGACTTTC.

The chain carries TRBV5-4 and TRBJ2-5; 9 bases fit TRBD2. After removal of 4 bases from V and 7 bases from J, the junction contained 14 bases not matched to a gene. The CDR3 spans 16 residues. Germline CDR1 SGHNT, CDR2 YYREEE (reference sequence). CDR3 sequence reads: CASSTPLSGGKGTQYF. CDR3 nucleotides: TGTGCCAGCAGCACCCCCCTAAGCGGGGGGAAGGGGACCCAGTACTTC.

The chain carries TRBV6-6 and TRBJ2-7; TRBD2 aligns across 8 bases. This CDR3 comprises 15 residues. Germline assignment: CDR1 MNHNY and CDR2 SVGAGI (reference sequence). With 0 bases clipped from V and 0 bases from J, the junction kept 1 base outside the gene matches. The CDR3 DNA is TGTGCCAGCAGTTACTCGGCGGGGGGCTCCTACGAGCAGTACTTC. Encoded protein: CASSYSAGGSYEQYF.

The genes are TRBV5-4 and TRBJ2-5; 9 bases match TRBD2. With V trimmed by 2 bases and J by 2 bases, 4 bases remained unmatched. CDR1 and CDR2 (germline): SGHNT, YYREEE (reference sequence). The CDR3 consists of 15 residues. The CDR3 loop is CASSFVLAGQETQYF. CDR3 coding DNA: TGTGCCAGCAGCTTTGTTCTAGCGGGGCAAGAGACCCAGTACTTC.

Only a few counts were recorded for this clone. V gene TRBV23-1 combines with J gene TRBJ1-3, with D unclear. TRBV23-1 is an ORF, and what it does is uncertain. V lost 4 bases to trimming and J lost 0 bases, with 10 bases between them. This CDR3 is built from 15 residues. CDR3 coding DNA: TGCGCCAGCAGTCCCCACAAAAGCTCTGGAAACACCATATATTTT. It encodes CASSPHKSSGNTIYF.

The gene calls are TRBV28 and TRBJ2-2; 9 bases are a match to TRBD1. Germline lookup yields CDR1 MDHEN and CDR2 SYDVKM. The CDR3 is 16 amino acids. J lost 0 bases, V lost 11 bases, and 10 bases had no gene match. For the CDR3, the DNA is TGTGCCTCATCCCGGGACAGGGACGCGAACACCGGGGAGCTGTTTTTT. It encodes CASSRDRDANTGELFF. Full variable domain (missing parts from reference TRBV28 and TRBJ2-2): DVKVTQSSRYLVKRTGEKVFLECVQDMDHENMFWYRQDPGLGLRLIYFSYDVKMKEKGDIPEGYSVSREKKERFSLILESASTNQTSMYLCASSRDRDANTGELFFGEGSRLTVL.

This sequence joins TRBV5-1 and TRBJ2-1; D is perhaps TRBD2 (6 bases). The V gene's germline CDR1 is SGHRS and CDR2 YFSETQ. The CDR3 is made up of 12 amino acids. V lost 3 bases and J 8 bases, leaving 9 bases between the germline ends. The CDR3 here is CASSSSVDEQFF. CDR3 in DNA: TGCGCCAGCAGCTCTAGCGTCGATGAGCAGTTCTTC.

The chain recombines TRBV6-5 with TRBJ1-1; D gene uncertain. Trimming removed 7 bases at V and 4 bases at J, with 4 bases between. The CDR3 sequence is 10 residues long. The germline gives CDR1 MNHEY, CDR2 SVGAGI. CDR3 amino acids: CASIITEAFF. The CDR3 DNA reads as TGTGCCAGCATCATCACTGAAGCTTTCTTT.

The chain is built from TRBV13 and TRBJ1-2; D is perhaps TRBD1 (5 bases). V shed 3 bases and J shed 2 bases, with 13 bases lying between them. This CDR3 is built from 15 residues. CDR1 is PRHDT and CDR2 is FYEKMQ in the germline V gene (reference sequence). The CDR3 bases are TGTGCCAGCAGCTTGTCTCCAGGGTCAAACTATGGCTACACCTTC. Encoded protein: CASSLSPGSNYGYTF.

This chain joins TRBV6-1 and TRBJ2-7; D is perhaps TRBD2 (5 bases). V was pared by 7 bases and J by 2 bases, with 15 bases between. The CDR3 length is 14 residues. The V gene's germline CDR1 is MNHNS and CDR2 SASEGT. This CDR3 is CASKISVGTYEQYF. The CDR3 nucleotides read TGTGCCAGCAAGATTAGCGTGGGTACCTACGAGCAGTACTTC.

This clone was seen only a few times. The J gene is TRBJ1-3, the V gene TRBV7-9, with D possibly TRBD1 on 5 matching bases. Germline CDR1 and CDR2: SEHNR and FQNEAQ (reference sequence). Trimming shortened V by 8 bases and J by 0 bases, and 11 bases separated the two germline ends. The CDR3 has 14 amino acids. DNA of the CDR3: TGTGCCAGCCTCAGGGATACCTCTGGAAACACCATATATTTT. Protein sequence: CASLRDTSGNTIYF.

This chain connects TRBV11-2 to TRBJ2-7, with D possibly matching TRBD1 (5 bases). Germline V gene sequence: CDR1 SGHAT, CDR2 FQNNGV. The ends were cut back, 0 bases at V and 1 base at J, with 7 bases in the middle. The CDR3 runs 14 residues. The CDR3 here is CASSLDQGSYEQYF. Here the CDR3 DNA reads TGTGCCAGCAGCTTAGACCAGGGTTCCTACGAGCAGTACTTC.

The rearrangement links TRBV29-1 to TRBJ1-4; a possible D gene is TRBD1 (5 bases). Trimming removed 3 bases at V and 7 bases at J, with 12 bases between. There are 13 residues in the CDR3. From germline, CDR1 is SQVTM and CDR2 ANQGSEA. The CDR3 is CSVDTGRGEKLFF. The CDR3 region has the DNA TGCAGCGTTGATACGGGGCGGGGTGAAAAACTGTTTTTT.

The chain employs TRBV7-9 and TRBJ2-1, with 9 positions matching TRBD2. V was clipped by 4 bases and J by 8 bases; unmatched bases: 15. This CDR3 contains 17 residues. CDR1 SEHNR and CDR2 FQNEAQ come from the germline V gene (reference sequence). CDR3: CASSSLAGAPLLDEQFF. CDR3 DNA: TGTGCCAGCAGCTCTTTAGCGGGGGCCCCCCTCCTCGATGAGCAGTTCTTC. Full variable domain (outside the CDR3, taken from reference TRBV7-9 and TRBJ2-1): DTGVSQNPRHKITKRGQNVTFRCDPISEHNRLYWYRQTLGQGPEFLTYFQNEAQLEKSRLLSDRFSAERPKGSFSTLEIQRTEQGDSAMYLCASSSLAGAPLLDEQFFGPGTRLTVL.

V gene TRBV5-4 combines with J gene TRBJ1-3, with D hard to call. Germline CDR1 reads SGHNT; CDR2 reads YYREEE (reference sequence). V was trimmed by 4 bases and J by 0 bases, leaving 8 bases between them. This CDR3 comprises 14 residues. In DNA form, the CDR3 reads TGTGCCAGCAGCGGTGCCAGCTCTGGAAACACCATATATTTT. Amino acids: CASSGASSGNTIYF.

The J gene is TRBJ1-1, the V gene TRBV6-1, with 9 bases matching TRBD1. Per the germline V gene, CDR1 is MNHNS and CDR2 is SASEGT. V lost 9 bases, J lost 5 bases, and 4 bases stayed unmatched. The CDR3 is made up of 12 amino acids. CDR3 in DNA: TGTGCCAGTACAGGGGGCAAAACTGAAGCTTTCTTT. Amino acids: CASTGGKTEAFF.

The rearrangement links TRBV7-9 to TRBJ1-1; D gene unclear. CDR3 size: 14 residues. Germline V CDR1 and CDR2: SEHNR, FQNEAQ (reference sequence). V was trimmed by 6 bases and J by 5 bases, leaving 16 bases between them. CDR3 region: CASSLTTGGTEAFF. The CDR3 bases are TGTGCCAGCAGTTTAACGACGGGAGGGACTGAAGCTTTCTTT.

The chain links TRBV7-9 to TRBJ1-5; tentative D call: TRBD1 (5 bases). The CDR3 contains 16 residues. Deletions cut 0 bases from V and 0 bases from J, with 9 bases between. CDR1 is SEHNR and CDR2 is FQNEAQ in the germline V gene (reference sequence). For the CDR3, the DNA is TGTGCCAGCAGCTTAGCTCTGGGGGGTAGCAATCAGCCCCAGCATTTT. Translating gives CASSLALGGSNQPQHF.